These 26 T cell receptor beta chains came from one sample sequenced in a study of blood T cell repertoires in COVID-19. Clones were read by immunoSEQ multiplex PCR, and TCRdb kept only the in-frame ones, dropping some. This sample yields about 42,000 clones, of which around 90% are seen a single time; about 3% belongs to the top ten. Sequencing was carried out using peripheral blood. The receptors derive from a man over 45 with active COVID-19.

The CDR3 region is CASSLDLGRGNTEAFF. The CDR3 DNA follows: TGTGCCAGCAGCTTAGATCTCGGTAGGGGTAACACTGAAGCTTTCTTT. The chain uses TRBV11-2 and TRBJ1-1; D is perhaps TRBD1 (5 bases). V lost 0 bases and J lost 2, with 13 bases in between. CDR3 length: 16 amino acids. Germline V CDR1 and CDR2: SGHAT, FQNNGV.

The chain uses TRBV2 and TRBJ1-1, with D possibly TRBD1 on 5 matching bases. Looked up from germline, CDR1 is SNHLY and CDR2 is FYNNEI. V was clipped by 4 bases and J by 5 bases, with 20 bases between them. This CDR3 has 16 amino acids. The CDR3 DNA is TGTGCCAGCAGTGTATCGGGGGGAACAGTGGGAACTGAAGCTTTCTTT. Translation: CASSVSGGTVGTEAFF.

This chain uses TRBV7-9 with TRBJ2-3; a possible D gene is TRBD2 (6 bases). V was trimmed by 7 bases and J by 11 bases, leaving 16 bases between them. The CDR3 covers 12 residues. Germline lookup yields CDR1 SEHNR and CDR2 FQNEAQ (reference sequence). For the CDR3, the DNA is TGTGCCAGCAAACTCGGGGGTCTAGGGCAGTATTTT. This translates into CASKLGGLGQYF.

The chain recombines TRBV6-2 or TRBV6-3 with TRBJ2-6; a weak D match, TRBD1 (6 bases). From germline, CDR1 is MNHEY and CDR2 SVGEGT. V lost 5 bases, J lost 0 bases, and 17 bases lay in between. The length of the CDR3 is 18 residues. CDR3 loop: CASSPLRRGSSGANVLTF. In nucleotides, the CDR3 is TGTGCCAGCAGTCCCCTCCGCAGGGGAAGCTCTGGGGCCAACGTCCTGACTTTC.

The CDR3 DNA reads TGTGCCACCAGAGCCGGGAACTTAGGGGGCTACACCTTC. Translating gives CATRAGNLGGYTF. The chain links TRBV24-1 to TRBJ1-2; no clear D. This CDR3 comprises 13 residues. V was shortened by 7 bases and J by 8 bases, with 16 bases between the two germline ends. Germline CDR1 and CDR2: KGHDR and SFDVKD.

This clone was counted once. CDR3 bases: TGTGCCAGCAGACCAGGGGGCCAACGAGGCACTGAAGCTTTCTTT. As protein: CASRPGGQRGTEAFF. The chain is built from TRBV27 and TRBJ1-1; TRBD1 aligns across 8 bases. Per the germline V gene, CDR1 is MNHEY and CDR2 is SMNVEV (reference sequence). This CDR3 is 15 amino acids long. J gave up 4 bases and V 6 bases, and 10 bases lay outside the gene matches.

The chain recombines TRBV7-2 with TRBJ2-4, with D tentatively TRBD1 (7 bases). Trimming stripped 5 bases from V and 7 bases from J, with 18 bases between. This CDR3 spans 15 amino acids. CDR1 and CDR2 (germline): SGHTA, FQGNSA. The CDR3 nucleotides are TGTGCCAGCAGCGCGCTCGGAGGGGGCGGGAACATTCAGTACTTC. Its protein product is CASSALGGGGNIQYF.

The J gene is TRBJ1-1, the V gene TRBV2, with TRBD1 matching 9 bases. Germline CDR1 reads SNHLY; CDR2 reads FYNNEI. The V and J ends lost 6 bases and 1 base, in that order; junction bases with no gene match: 3. The CDR3 runs 14 residues. The CDR3 region is CASRDRGTNTEAFF. DNA for the CDR3: TGTGCCAGCAGGGACAGGGGAACGAACACTGAAGCTTTCTTT.

The rearrangement uses TRBV5-1 and TRBJ2-2, with D possibly TRBD2 on 5 matching bases. Germline V gives CDR1 SGHRS, CDR2 YFSETQ. The V end was cut by 5 bases, the J end by 2 bases, with 16 bases between. The CDR3 contains 16 residues. In DNA, the CDR3 is TGCGCCAGCAGGGCGGGTAGGGAAAGTAACACCGGGGAGCTGTTTTTT. It specifies CASRAGRESNTGELFF.

The V gene is TRBV7-2, the J gene TRBJ1-6, with 7 positions matching TRBD1. V was clipped by 5 bases and J by 0 bases; unmatched bases: 10. Germline V gene lookup returns CDR1 SGHTA and CDR2 FQGNSA. The CDR3 contains 18 residues. The CDR3 DNA is TGTGCCAGCAGCCGTGGGACAGTTATTAGCTCCTATAATTCACCCCTCCACTTT. Its protein product is CASSRGTVISSYNSPLHF.

This rearrangement joins TRBV30 to TRBJ1-1, with 7 bases fitting TRBD1. This CDR3 has 12 residues. V shed 2 bases and J 10 bases; nucleotides not matched to a gene: 7. CDR1 GTSNPN and CDR2 SVGIG come from the germline V gene (reference sequence). The DNA of the CDR3 is TGTGCCTGGAGTAAAAATAACAGGGGAGCTTTCTTT. Translated: CAWSKNNRGAFF.

This chain joins TRBV6-5 and TRBJ2-3, with D possibly TRBD2 on 5 matching bases. Deletions cut 2 bases from V and 4 bases from J, with 13 bases between. Germline V gene sequence: CDR1 MNHEY, CDR2 SVGAGI. The CDR3 is 15 residues long. The DNA for the CDR3 is TGTGCCAGCAGTTACGCGCGGGTAAGGGCAGATACGCAGTATTTT. The encoded protein is CASSYARVRADTQYF.

The chain employs TRBV30 and TRBJ1-5; 8 bases are shared with TRBD1. Trimming took 0 bases from V and 7 from J; bases not matched to a gene: 5. The CDR3 length is 14 residues. Germline V gene data show CDR1 as GTSNPN and CDR2 as SVGIG (reference sequence). The CDR3 coding sequence is TGTGCCTGGAGTGTACAGGGGGAGGGACAGCCCCAGCATTTT. Residues: CAWSVQGEGQPQHF.

This rearrangement joins TRBV9 to TRBJ2-5; D perhaps matches TRBD2 (5 bases). The germline V gene encodes CDR1 SGDLS and CDR2 YYNGEE. The CDR3 has 15 amino acids. V dropped 3 bases and J dropped 4 bases, with 16 bases sitting between them. The CDR3 nucleotides are TGTGCCAGCAGCGCTTCAGCGGACCACCGAGAGACCCAGTACTTC. Translated: CASSASADHRETQYF.

The chain has TRBV5-4 and TRBJ2-7; 8 bases fit TRBD1. V shed 4 bases, J shed 4 bases, and the junction held 7 bases outside the gene matches. Germline CDR1 reads SGHNT; CDR2 reads YYREEE (reference sequence). This CDR3 spans 14 amino acids. This chain's CDR3 is CASSPAGGQYEQYF. CDR3 bases: TGTGCCAGCAGCCCGGCAGGGGGCCAGTACGAGCAGTACTTC.

This clone was seen only a few times. This rearrangement joins TRBV2 to TRBJ1-3; 8 nucleotides match TRBD1. The CDR3 contains 15 residues. V lost 7 bases, J lost 8 bases, and 13 bases stayed unmatched. Germline CDR1 and CDR2: SNHLY and FYNNEI. The CDR3 sequence is CASIPSGGNWDTIYF. CDR3 sequence (DNA): TGTGCCAGCATTCCATCAGGGGGCAATTGGGACACCATATATTTT. The variable domain in full, with the rest retrieved from reference TRBV2 and TRBJ1-3, is EPEVTQTPSHQVTQMGQEVILRCVPISNHLYFYWYRQILGQKVEFLVSFYNNEISEKSEIFDDQFSVERPDGSNFTLKIRSTKLEDSAMYFCASIPSGGNWDTIYFGEGSWLTVV.

This clone was detected only once. V gene TRBV6-5 combines with J gene TRBJ1-1, with 7 bases aligning to TRBD1. Germline loops: CDR1 MNHEY, CDR2 SVGAGI. The CDR3 consists of 14 residues. Unmatched junction bases numbered 9, after V lost 6 bases and J lost 5 bases. Here the CDR3 DNA reads TGTGCCAGCAGCTTAGGGGGCGCGGGGACTGAAGCTTTCTTT. It encodes CASSLGGAGTEAFF.

The chain couples TRBV9 to TRBJ1-1; the D is unclear. V gave up 4 bases and J gave up 7 bases, with 17 bases separating them. The CDR3 totals 14 residues. CDR1 and CDR2 from the germline V gene are SGDLS and YYNGEE. CDR3 nucleotides: TGTGCCAGCAGCTCCCAAGGTAGCGTACGTGAAGCTTTCTTT. It yields the protein CASSSQGSVREAFF.

The rearrangement links TRBV19 to TRBJ2-1; 7 nucleotides line up with TRBD1. The junction had 8 bases not matched to a gene; V was cut back by 5 bases and J by 4 bases. The CDR3 has 15 amino acids. Germline V gene sequence: CDR1 LNHDA, CDR2 SQIVND (reference sequence). The CDR3 sequence is CASSQTGQLYNEQFF. CDR3 in DNA: TGTGCCAGTAGTCAGACGGGACAGCTTTACAATGAGCAGTTCTTC.

The chain joins TRBV4-3 to TRBJ1-3; possibly TRBD1 for D (6 bases). CDR3 length equals 15 residues. In germline, CDR1 is LGHNA, CDR2 YSLEER. V dropped 4 bases and J dropped 3 bases, with 13 bases sitting between them. In DNA, the CDR3 is TGCGCCAGCAGCCGTCGTCAGGGGAGTGGAAACACCATATATTTT. Encoded protein: CASSRRQGSGNTIYF.

V gene TRBV6-5 combines with J gene TRBJ2-2; 9 positions match TRBD1. J lost 1 base, V lost 10 bases, and 7 bases had no gene match. The CDR3 totals 15 residues. Germline CDR1 is MNHEY and CDR2 is SVGAGI. The CDR3 bases are TGTGCCACCGGCGGGACAGGGAAGAACACCGGGGAGCTGTTTTTT. It specifies CATGGTGKNTGELFF.

This chain uses TRBV9 with TRBJ1-3, with D possibly TRBD1 on 5 matching bases. Per germline, CDR1 SGDLS and CDR2 YYNGEE. This CDR3 has 14 amino acids. Trimming shortened V by 4 bases and J by 4 bases, and 12 bases separated the two germline ends. This CDR3 is CASSLDQGGNTIYF. Here the CDR3 DNA reads TGTGCCAGCAGCCTAGACCAGGGAGGAAACACCATATATTTT.

This sequence joins TRBV5-1 and TRBJ1-2, with D possibly matching TRBD1 (5 bases). V lost 3 bases and J lost 12, with 12 bases in between. CDR1 is SGHRS, CDR2 YFSETQ, per germline. The CDR3 is 11 amino acids. CDR3 DNA sequence: TGCGCCAGCAGCTACGGGGGGGTAAACACCTTC. This translates into CASSYGGVNTF.

This clone has only one observation. The chain employs TRBV18 and TRBJ2-7, with 11 bases aligning to TRBD1. CDR1 and CDR2 from the germline V gene are KGHSH and LQKENI. The CDR3 totals 15 residues. Germline trimming cut 6 bases from V and 4 bases from J; bases unmatched to any gene: 8. The CDR3 DNA follows: TGTGCCAGCTCTCCGGGACAGGGGGTTTCATACGAGCAGTACTTC. Translation: CASSPGQGVSYEQYF.

The chain links TRBV14 to TRBJ2-6; 7 nucleotides agree with TRBD1. Trimming took 1 base from V and 2 from J; bases not matched to a gene: 2. Germline assignment: CDR1 SGHDN and CDR2 FVKESK. The CDR3 length is 16 residues. The CDR3: CASSQGDRAGANVLTF. The CDR3 DNA reads TGTGCCAGCAGCCAAGGAGACAGGGCTGGGGCCAACGTCCTGACTTTC.

The chain links TRBV30 to TRBJ1-5, with D unclear. This CDR3 is built from 14 residues. Trimming took 1 base from V and 1 from J, leaving 8 bases between them. Germline assignment: CDR1 GTSNPN and CDR2 SVGIG (reference sequence). The CDR3 loop is CAWSAVRSNQPQHF. The CDR3 DNA reads TGTGCCTGGAGTGCTGTCAGGAGCAATCAGCCCCAGCATTTT.